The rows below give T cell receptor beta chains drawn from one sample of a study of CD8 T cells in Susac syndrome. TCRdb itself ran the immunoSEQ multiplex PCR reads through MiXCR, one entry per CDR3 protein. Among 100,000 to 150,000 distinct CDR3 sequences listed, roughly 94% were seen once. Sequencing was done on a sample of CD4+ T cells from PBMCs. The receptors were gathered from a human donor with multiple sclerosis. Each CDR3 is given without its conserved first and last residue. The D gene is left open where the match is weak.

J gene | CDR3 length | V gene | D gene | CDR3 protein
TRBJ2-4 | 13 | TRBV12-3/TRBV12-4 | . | ASSSSYPNENIQY
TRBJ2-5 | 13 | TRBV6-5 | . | ASSRQISYQETQY
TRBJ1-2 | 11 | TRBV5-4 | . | ASSTTGLDGYT
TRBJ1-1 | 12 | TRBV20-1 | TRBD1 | SARAGGQNTEAF
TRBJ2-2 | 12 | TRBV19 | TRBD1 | ASSTGTDTGELF
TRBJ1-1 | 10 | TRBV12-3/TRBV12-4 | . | ASTREHTEAF
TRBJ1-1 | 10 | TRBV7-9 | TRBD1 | ASARQGTEAF
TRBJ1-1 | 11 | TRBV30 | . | AWSVQPNTEAF
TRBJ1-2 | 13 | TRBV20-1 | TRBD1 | SAVVSHTGGYGYT
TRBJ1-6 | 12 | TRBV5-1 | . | ASSSGTTNSPLH
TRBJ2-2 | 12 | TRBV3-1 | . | ASVSAPGAGELF
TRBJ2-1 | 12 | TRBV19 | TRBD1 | ASNFRTGTSEQF
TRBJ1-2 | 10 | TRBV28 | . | ASSLDSGGYT
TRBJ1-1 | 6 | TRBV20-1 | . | SVAEAF
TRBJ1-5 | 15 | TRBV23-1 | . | ASSRPPGVSSNQPQH
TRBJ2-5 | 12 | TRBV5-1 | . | ASSPLINMETQY
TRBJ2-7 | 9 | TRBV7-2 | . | ASSFNSEQY
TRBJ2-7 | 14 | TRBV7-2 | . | ASSGPGTLASYEQY
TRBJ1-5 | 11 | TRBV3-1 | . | ASSQDHNQPQH
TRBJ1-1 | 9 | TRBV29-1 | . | SVGDGDEAF
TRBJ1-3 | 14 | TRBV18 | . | ASSPLGRSSGNTIY
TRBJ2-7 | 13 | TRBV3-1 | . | ASSQVGSTSYEQY
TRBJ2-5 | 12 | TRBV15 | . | ATQKGGQSETQY
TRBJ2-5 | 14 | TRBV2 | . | ASSEPLQGREETQY
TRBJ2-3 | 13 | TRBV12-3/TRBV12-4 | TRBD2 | ASRQGQRELDTQY
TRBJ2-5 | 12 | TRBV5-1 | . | ASSLEPGQETQY
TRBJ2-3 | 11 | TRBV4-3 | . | ASSQAGPDTQY
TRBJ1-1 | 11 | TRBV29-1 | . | SVEDPLRVAAF
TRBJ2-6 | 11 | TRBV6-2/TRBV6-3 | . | ASSFSGANVLT
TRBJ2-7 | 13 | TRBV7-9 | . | ASSGGQARAYEQY
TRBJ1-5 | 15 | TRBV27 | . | ASSLFPLRATNQPQH
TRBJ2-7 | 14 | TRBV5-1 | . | ASSLVWASATYEQY
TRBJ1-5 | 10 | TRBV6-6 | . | ASTGSNQPQH
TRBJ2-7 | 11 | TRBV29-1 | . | SVLGEQGYEQY
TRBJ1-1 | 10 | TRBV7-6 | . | ASSVVRGEAF
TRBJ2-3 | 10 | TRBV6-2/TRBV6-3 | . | ASSPSTDTQY
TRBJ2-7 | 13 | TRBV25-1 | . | ASSATSRSSYEQY
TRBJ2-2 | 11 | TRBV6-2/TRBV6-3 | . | ASSFGSPSRLF
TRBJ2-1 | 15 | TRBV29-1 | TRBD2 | SVKRTSGRGVYNEQF
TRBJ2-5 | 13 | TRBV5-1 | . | ASSSQGPPQETQY
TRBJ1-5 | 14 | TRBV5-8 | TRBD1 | ASSTGTGVSNQPQH
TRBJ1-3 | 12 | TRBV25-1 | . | ASSVGPFGNTIY
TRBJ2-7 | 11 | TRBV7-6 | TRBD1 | ASSFPGGSEQY
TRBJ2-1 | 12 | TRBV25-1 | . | ASSGTGRDNEQF
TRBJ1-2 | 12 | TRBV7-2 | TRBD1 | ASSWDSSRGGYT
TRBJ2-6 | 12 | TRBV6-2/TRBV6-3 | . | ASGGGDGANVLT
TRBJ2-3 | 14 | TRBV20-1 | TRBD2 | SAPPGRPRSTDTQY
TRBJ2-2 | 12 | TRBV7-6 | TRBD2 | ASSSTSGTGELF